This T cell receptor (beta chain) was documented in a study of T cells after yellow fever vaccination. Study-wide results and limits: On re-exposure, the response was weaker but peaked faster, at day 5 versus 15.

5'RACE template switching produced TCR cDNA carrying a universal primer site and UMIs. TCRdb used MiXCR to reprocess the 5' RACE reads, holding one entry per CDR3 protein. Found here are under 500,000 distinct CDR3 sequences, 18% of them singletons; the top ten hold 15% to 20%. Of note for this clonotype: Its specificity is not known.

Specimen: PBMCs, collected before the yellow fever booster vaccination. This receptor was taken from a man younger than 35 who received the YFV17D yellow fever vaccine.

The CDR3 sequence is CASSLGTARGGEQYV. The CDR3 nucleotides are TGCGCCAGCAGCTTGGGGACGGCCCGTGGGGGCGAGCAGTACGTC. This chain links TRBV5-1 with TRBJ2-7, with D perhaps assigned TRBD1 or TRBD2 (5 bases each). Trimming removed 0 bases at V and 6 bases at J, with 16 bases between. CDR3 length: 15 amino acids. The germline V gene encodes CDR1 SGHRS and CDR2 YFSETQ.